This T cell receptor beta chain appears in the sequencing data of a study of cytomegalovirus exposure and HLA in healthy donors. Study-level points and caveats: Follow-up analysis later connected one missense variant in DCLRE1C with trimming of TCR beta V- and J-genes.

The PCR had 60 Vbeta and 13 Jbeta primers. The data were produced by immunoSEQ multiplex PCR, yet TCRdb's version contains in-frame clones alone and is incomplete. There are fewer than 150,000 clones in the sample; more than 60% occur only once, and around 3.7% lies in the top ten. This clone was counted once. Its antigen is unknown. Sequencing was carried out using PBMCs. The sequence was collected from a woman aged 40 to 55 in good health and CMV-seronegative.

CDR3 protein: CASRGSRSSYNSPLHF. In nucleotides, the CDR3 is TGTGCCAGTAGGGGTTCCAGAAGCTCCTATAATTCACCCCTCCACTTT. This chain joins TRBV7-2 and TRBJ1-6; weak D call: TRBD1 (5 bases). With 9 bases removed from V and 0 bases from J, the gap between germline ends came to 15 bases. Germline V lookup: CDR1 SGHTA, CDR2 FQGNSA. The CDR3 totals 16 residues.